The 24 T cell receptor beta chains reported below all come from one sample, sequenced in a study of blood T cell repertoires in COVID-19. The method was immunoSEQ multiplex PCR; TCRdb's version includes in-frame clones alone and lacks a portion of them. The sample has roughly 97,000 clones, 85% to 90% seen once. Sequencing was carried out using peripheral blood. These receptors came from a human donor in a cohort sampled during active COVID-19.

This clone was counted a single time. The chain combines TRBV6-1 with TRBJ1-4; possible D gene TRBD1, 6 bases. From germline, CDR1 is MNHNS and CDR2 SASEGT. V lost 2 bases to trimming and J lost 7 bases, with 11 bases between them. This CDR3 has 14 amino acids. CDR3 nucleotides: TGTGCCAGCAGTGAAACAGGGCGGTTTGAAAAACTGTTTTTT. Its protein product is CASSETGRFEKLFF.

V is TRBV6-6 and J is TRBJ1-4; D is undetermined. The CDR3 loop spans 15 amino acids. CDR1 is MNHNY and CDR2 is SVGAGI in the germline V gene (reference sequence). V lost 6 bases, J lost 14 bases, and 25 bases lay in between. The CDR3 here is CASSVPGEGVGGLFF. The DNA for the CDR3 is TGTGCCAGCAGCGTCCCCGGGGAAGGAGTTGGTGGGCTGTTTTTT.

This clone has only a few counts. The CDR3: CASSQDRDSYEQYF. CDR3 nucleotide sequence: TGCGCCAGCAGCCAAGATCGGGACAGCTACGAGCAGTACTTC. The chain employs TRBV4-3 and TRBJ2-7, with 7 positions matching TRBD1. Germline V gene lookup returns CDR1 LGHNA and CDR2 YSLEER. Losses at the gene ends were 0 bases for V and 3 bases for J; bases not matched to a gene: 2. This CDR3 is 14 amino acids long.

The chain uses TRBV10-3 and TRBJ2-7; 11 bases fit TRBD2. There are 15 residues in the CDR3. V dropped 10 bases and J dropped 5; count of bases not matched to a gene: 13. Germline CDR1 ENHRY, CDR2 SYGVKD. The CDR3 region has the DNA TGTGCCAGCCGGACTAGCGGGTCTAATTTCGACGAGCAGTACTTC. Translation gives CASRTSGSNFDEQYF.

This clone was recorded only once. V usage is TRBV28 and J usage is TRBJ1-2; 7 bases are a match to TRBD1. This CDR3 is 15 amino acids long. Trimming at V came to 3 bases and at J to 8 bases, leaving 12 bases not matched to a gene. Per the germline V gene, CDR1 is MDHEN and CDR2 is SYDVKM. Here the CDR3 DNA reads TGTGCCAGCAGTTTGAGGGACAGACCCCTGGTAGGCTACACCTTC. This translates into CASSLRDRPLVGYTF.

The V gene is TRBV10-3, the J gene TRBJ2-2, with TRBD1 matching 8 bases. The germline gives CDR1 ENHRY, CDR2 SYGVKD. The CDR3 sequence is 16 residues long. J lost 5 bases, V lost 3 bases, and 8 bases had no gene match. The CDR3 protein is CAISEQGTGSTGELFF. The CDR3 DNA reads TGTGCCATCAGTGAACAAGGGACAGGATCGACCGGGGAGCTGTTTTTT.

The chain has TRBV7-2 and TRBJ2-7, with D hard to call. The germline CDR1 and CDR2 sequences are SGHTA and FQGNSA. Trimming removed 1 base at V and 5 bases at J, with 6 bases between. This CDR3 has 12 residues. CDR3 region: CASSLVGDEQYF. CDR3 DNA: TGTGCCAGCAGCTTAGTCGGAGACGAGCAGTACTTC.

CDR3 in DNA: TGCAGCGCTCGGCGGGAGCTCACAGATACGCAGTATTTT. Protein: CSARRELTDTQYF. V and J are TRBV29-1 and TRBJ2-3; TRBD2 matches 7 bases. Germline CDR1 SQVTM, CDR2 ANQGSEA. V shed 7 bases and J 2 bases; nucleotides not matched to a gene: 6. This CDR3 spans 13 amino acids.

The CDR3 reads CASSLLAGRGTDTQYF. In nucleotides, the CDR3 is TGTGCCAGCAGCTTACTAGCGGGGAGGGGCACAGATACGCAGTATTTT. The chain combines TRBV11-2 with TRBJ2-3; 9 bases are shared with TRBD2. The germline gives CDR1 SGHAT, CDR2 FQNNGV. The CDR3 spans 16 residues. V dropped 2 bases and J dropped 1; count of bases not matched to a gene: 4.

This chain uses TRBV6-4 with TRBJ2-2, with D perhaps matching TRBD2 (5 bases). Per germline, CDR1 MRHNA and CDR2 SNTAGT. The CDR3 runs 14 residues. Trimming took 5 bases from V and 7 from J, leaving 14 bases between them. CDR3 coding DNA: TGTGCCAGCAGTCAGGAGGAGACCCACGGGGAGCTGTTTTTT. Translation gives CASSQEETHGELFF.

The chain employs TRBV2 and TRBJ1-1; D is undetermined. Germline V gives CDR1 SNHLY, CDR2 FYNNEI. The CDR3 contains 14 residues. Between the trimmed V and J ends, which lost 2 bases and 1 base, there was a span of 8 bases. The CDR3 spells CASSEHRQNTEAFF. CDR3 sequence (DNA): TGTGCCAGCAGTGAACACAGACAGAACACTGAAGCTTTCTTT.

The rearrangement joins TRBV27 to TRBJ1-1; possibly TRBD1 for D (6 bases). Looked up from germline, CDR1 is MNHEY and CDR2 is SMNVEV (reference sequence). The CDR3 covers 16 residues. Trimming pared 3 bases from V and 4 bases from J, leaving 18 bases between. In DNA, the CDR3 is TGTGCCAGCAGTTTTTTCGCAGGGGCTGGAGTCACTGAAGCTTTCTTT. Residues: CASSFFAGAGVTEAFF.

The rearrangement links TRBV21-1 to TRBJ2-1; the table names TRBD2, a call not compared with the DNA. TRBV21-1 is noted as a pseudogene. This CDR3 has 13 residues. CDR3 DNA: TGTGCCAGCAGCGGGAGGGTAAGAAATGAGCAGTTCTTC. Translation gives CASSGRVRNEQFF.

This chain links TRBV7-8 with TRBJ1-1; D may be TRBD1 (5 bases). Trimming pared 3 bases from V and 0 bases from J, leaving 11 bases between. The CDR3 contains 15 residues. The germline CDR1 and CDR2 sequences are SGHVS and FQNEAQ. The CDR3 spells CASSFRGGMNTEAFF. The CDR3 region has the DNA TGTGCCAGCAGCTTCCGGGGCGGGATGAACACTGAAGCTTTCTTT.

This clone was seen a single time. This chain links TRBV7-2 with TRBJ1-2; 8 nucleotides line up with TRBD1. Looked up from germline, CDR1 is SGHTA and CDR2 is FQGNSA. Trimming at V came to 2 bases and at J to 2 bases, leaving 4 bases not matched to a gene. This CDR3 contains 15 residues. The CDR3 here is CASSLMPGGNYGYTF. In nucleotides, the CDR3 is TGTGCCAGCAGCTTAATGCCAGGGGGCAACTATGGCTACACCTTC.

The chain uses TRBV19 and TRBJ1-1; no definite D call. CDR3 size: 15 residues. Germline V gene sequence: CDR1 LNHDA, CDR2 SQIVND (reference sequence). The germline V and J ends were trimmed by 3 bases and 2 bases, with 13 bases remaining between them. DNA for the CDR3: TGTGCCAGTAGTATTCGGTCTGTCCCTAACACTGAAGCTTTCTTT. It encodes CASSIRSVPNTEAFF. Complete variable domain (other parts from reference TRBV19 and TRBJ1-1): DGGITQSPKYLFRKEGQNVTLSCEQNLNHDAMYWYRQDPGQGLRLIYYSQIVNDFQKGDIAEGYSVSREKKESFPLTVTSAQKNPTAFYLCASSIRSVPNTEAFFGQGTRLTVV.

The chain is built from TRBV4-2 and TRBJ2-3; D possibly corresponds to TRBD2 (6 bases). CDR1 and CDR2 (germline): LGHNA, YNFKEQ. CDR3 length: 15 amino acids. Trimming cost V 0 bases and J 3 bases, with 10 bases left between them. CDR3 amino acids: CASSQDGRETDTQYF. The CDR3 DNA follows: TGTGCCAGCAGCCAAGATGGACGGGAGACAGATACGCAGTATTTT.

This chain uses TRBV19 with TRBJ2-6; TRBD2 matches at 9 bases. This CDR3 has 19 residues. Trimming at V came to 5 bases and at J to 2 bases, leaving 13 bases not matched to a gene. Germline V gene sequence: CDR1 LNHDA, CDR2 SQIVND (reference sequence). CDR3 residues: CASSDQGGSSGAGANVLTF. In nucleotides, the CDR3 is TGTGCCAGTAGTGACCAGGGTGGGTCTAGCGGGGCTGGGGCCAACGTCCTGACTTTC.

The gene calls are TRBV5-1 and TRBJ2-1; 10 bases agree with TRBD2. The CDR3 sequence is 17 residues long. Germline CDR1 and CDR2: SGHRS and YFSETQ. Trimming removed 1 base from V and 7 bases from J; junction bases left unmatched: 11. In DNA form, the CDR3 reads TGCGCCAGCAGCTTGCCCCTTGTAGCGGGAGGCGGGAATGAGCAGTTCTTC. It codes for CASSLPLVAGGGNEQFF.

The chain employs TRBV6-2 or TRBV6-3 and TRBJ1-2, with 10 nucleotides matching TRBD1. The CDR3 is 14 amino acids. Per the germline V gene, CDR1 is MNHEY and CDR2 is SVGEGT. V shed 4 bases, J shed 8 bases, and the junction held 7 bases outside the gene matches. The CDR3 DNA sequence: TGTGCCAGCAGTTTCGGGACAGGGGATTACGGCTACACCTTC. Protein: CASSFGTGDYGYTF.

This chain links TRBV28 with TRBJ1-2, with 7 nucleotides matching TRBD1. The V segment lost 3 bases and the J segment 4 bases; nucleotides outside the gene matches: 8. CDR1 and CDR2 from the germline V gene are MDHEN and SYDVKM. The CDR3 has 15 residues. The CDR3 protein is CASSLRGRAIYGYTF. CDR3 nucleotides: TGTGCCAGCAGTTTGAGGGGGCGTGCAATCTATGGCTACACCTTC.

This chain links TRBV19 with TRBJ2-5; 8 bases agree with TRBD2. Germline lookup yields CDR1 LNHDA and CDR2 SQIVND (reference sequence). The CDR3 runs 15 residues. The V and J ends lost 3 bases and 0 bases, in that order; junction bases with no gene match: 3. The CDR3 DNA is TGTGCCAGTAGTATCAAGCGGGGGAACCAAGAGACCCAGTACTTC. It codes for CASSIKRGNQETQYF.

The rearrangement links TRBV3-1 (or the pseudogene TRBV3-2) to TRBJ1-6; 8 bases map to TRBD1. The J segment lost 8 bases and the V segment lost 6 bases, leaving 6 bases of the junction unmatched. The CDR3 has 14 amino acids. In germline, CDR1 is LGHDT, CDR2 YNNKEL (reference sequence). In nucleotides, the CDR3 is TGTGCCAGCAGTCCGGACAGGGCCTATTCACCCCTCCACTTT. Translated: CASSPDRAYSPLHF.

The chain combines TRBV2 with TRBJ2-2, with D tentatively TRBD2 (5 bases). There are 12 residues in the CDR3. Germline CDR1 reads SNHLY; CDR2 reads FYNNEI. V shed 4 bases and J shed 8 bases, with 8 bases lying between them. The CDR3 here is CASSGTVGELFF. The CDR3 DNA sequence: TGTGCCAGCAGTGGGACTGTTGGGGAGCTGTTTTTT.